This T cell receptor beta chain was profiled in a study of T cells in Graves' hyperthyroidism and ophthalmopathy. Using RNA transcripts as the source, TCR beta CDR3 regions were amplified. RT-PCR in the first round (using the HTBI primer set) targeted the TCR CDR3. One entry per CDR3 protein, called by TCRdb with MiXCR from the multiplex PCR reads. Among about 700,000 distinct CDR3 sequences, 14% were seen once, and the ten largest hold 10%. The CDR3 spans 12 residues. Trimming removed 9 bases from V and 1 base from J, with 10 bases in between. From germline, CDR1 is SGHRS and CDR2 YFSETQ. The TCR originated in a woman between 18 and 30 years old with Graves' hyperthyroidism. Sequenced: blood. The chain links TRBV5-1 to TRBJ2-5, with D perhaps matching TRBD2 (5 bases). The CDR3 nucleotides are TGCGCCACCCGGGGTCCCCAAGAGACCCAGTACTTC. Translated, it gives CATRGPQETQYF.